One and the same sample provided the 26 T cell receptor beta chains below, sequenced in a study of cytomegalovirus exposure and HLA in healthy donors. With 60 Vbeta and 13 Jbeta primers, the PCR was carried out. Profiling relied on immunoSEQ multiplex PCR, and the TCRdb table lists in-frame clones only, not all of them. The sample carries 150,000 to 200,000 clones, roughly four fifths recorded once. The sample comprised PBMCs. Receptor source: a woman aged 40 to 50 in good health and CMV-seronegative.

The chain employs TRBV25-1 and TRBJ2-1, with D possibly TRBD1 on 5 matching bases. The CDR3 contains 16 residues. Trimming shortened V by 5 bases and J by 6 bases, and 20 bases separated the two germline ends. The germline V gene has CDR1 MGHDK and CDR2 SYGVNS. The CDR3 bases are TGTGCCAGCAGTAACGCCAGGGCGGTCCTAGGCAATGAGCAGTTCTTC. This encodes CASSNARAVLGNEQFF. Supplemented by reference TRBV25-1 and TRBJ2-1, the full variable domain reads EADIYQTPRYLVIGTGKKITLECSQTMGHDKMYWYQQDPGMELHLIHYSYGVNSTEKGDLSSESTVSRIRTEHFPLTLESARPSHTSQYLCASSNARAVLGNEQFFGPGTRLTVL.

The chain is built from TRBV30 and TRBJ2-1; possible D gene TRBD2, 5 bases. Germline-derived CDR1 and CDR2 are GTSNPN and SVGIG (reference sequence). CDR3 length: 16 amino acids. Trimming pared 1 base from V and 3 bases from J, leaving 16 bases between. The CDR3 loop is CAWSGLLRERYNEQFF. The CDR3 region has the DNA TGTGCCTGGAGTGGACTTTTGAGGGAACGCTACAATGAGCAGTTCTTC.

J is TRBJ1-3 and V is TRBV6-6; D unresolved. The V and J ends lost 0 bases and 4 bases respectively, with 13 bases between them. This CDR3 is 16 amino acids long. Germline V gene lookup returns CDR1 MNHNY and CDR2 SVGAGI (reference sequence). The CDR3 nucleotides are TGTGCCAGCAGTTACTCCCCCCTCGGCGGAGGAAACACCATATATTTT. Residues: CASSYSPLGGGNTIYF.

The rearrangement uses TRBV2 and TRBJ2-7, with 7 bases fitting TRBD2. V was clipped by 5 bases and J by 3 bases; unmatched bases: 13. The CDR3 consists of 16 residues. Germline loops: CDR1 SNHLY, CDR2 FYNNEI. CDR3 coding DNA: TGTGCCAGCAGTCCTCCCTATAGCGGGTTGAGCTACGAGCAGTACTTC. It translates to CASSPPYSGLSYEQYF. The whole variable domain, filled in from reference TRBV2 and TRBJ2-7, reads EPEVTQTPSHQVTQMGQEVILRCVPISNHLYFYWYRQILGQKVEFLVSFYNNEISEKSEIFDDQFSVERPDGSNFTLKIRSTKLEDSAMYFCASSPPYSGLSYEQYFGPGTRLTVT.

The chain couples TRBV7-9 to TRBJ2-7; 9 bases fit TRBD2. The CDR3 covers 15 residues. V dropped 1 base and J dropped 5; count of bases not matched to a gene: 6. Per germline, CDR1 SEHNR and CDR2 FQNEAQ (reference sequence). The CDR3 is CASSLVASGNDEQYF. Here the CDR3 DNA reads TGTGCCAGCAGCTTAGTGGCTAGCGGGAACGACGAGCAGTACTTC.

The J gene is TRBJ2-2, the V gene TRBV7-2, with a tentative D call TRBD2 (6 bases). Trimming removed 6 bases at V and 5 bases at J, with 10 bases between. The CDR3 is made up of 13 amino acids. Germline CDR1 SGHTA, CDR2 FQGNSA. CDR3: CASSRGRTGELFF. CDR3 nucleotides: TGTGCCAGCAGTCGGGGGAGGACCGGGGAGCTGTTTTTT.

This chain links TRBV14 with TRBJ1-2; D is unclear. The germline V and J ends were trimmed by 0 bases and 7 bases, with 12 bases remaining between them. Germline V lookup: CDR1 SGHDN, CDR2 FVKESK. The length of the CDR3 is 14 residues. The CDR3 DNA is TGTGCCAGCAGCCAAGAGATGACGGGTCGTGGCTACACCTTC. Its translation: CASSQEMTGRGYTF.

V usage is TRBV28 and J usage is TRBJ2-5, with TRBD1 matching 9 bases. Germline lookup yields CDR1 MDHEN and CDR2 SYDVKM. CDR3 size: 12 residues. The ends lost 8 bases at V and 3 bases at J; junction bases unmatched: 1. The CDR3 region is CASRQGEETQYF. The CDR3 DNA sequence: TGTGCCAGCCGACAGGGGGAAGAGACCCAGTACTTC.

The CDR3 reads CASSFRSSQVDPGNTIYF. CDR3 DNA: TGCGCCAGCAGCTTCCGATCAAGCCAGGTTGACCCTGGAAACACCATATATTTT. The chain combines TRBV5-1 with TRBJ1-3, with D uncertain. Germline-derived CDR1 and CDR2 are SGHRS and YFSETQ. The V end lost 2 bases, the J end lost 2 bases, and 20 bases lay between the germline ends. The CDR3 contains 18 residues.

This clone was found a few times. The CDR3 protein is CASSFDGGSDTQYF. The CDR3 bases are TGCGCCAGCAGCTTCGACGGGGGGTCAGATACGCAGTATTTT. V gene TRBV5-1 combines with J gene TRBJ2-3, with 7 bases lining up with TRBD2. J gave up 4 bases and V 2 bases, and 4 bases lay outside the gene matches. Per germline, CDR1 SGHRS and CDR2 YFSETQ. The CDR3 contains 14 residues. The entire variable domain, with the rest obtained from reference TRBV5-1 and TRBJ2-3, is as follows: KAGVTQTPRYLIKTRGQQVTLSCSPISGHRSVSWYQQTPGQGLQFLFEYFSETQRNKGNFPGRFSGRQFSNSRSEMNVSTLELGDSALYLCASSFDGGSDTQYFGPGTRLTVL.

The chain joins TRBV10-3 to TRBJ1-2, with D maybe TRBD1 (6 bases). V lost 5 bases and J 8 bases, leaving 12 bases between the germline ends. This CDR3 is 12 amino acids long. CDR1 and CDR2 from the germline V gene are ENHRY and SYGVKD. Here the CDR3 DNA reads TGTGCCATCAGTCCAGGGGTCGTGGGCTACACCTTC. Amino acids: CAISPGVVGYTF.

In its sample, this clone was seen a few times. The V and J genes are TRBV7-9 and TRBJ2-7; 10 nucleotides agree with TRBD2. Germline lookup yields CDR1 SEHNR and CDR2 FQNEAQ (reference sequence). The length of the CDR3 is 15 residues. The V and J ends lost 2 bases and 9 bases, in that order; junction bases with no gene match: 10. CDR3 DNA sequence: TGTGCCAGCAGCTTAATAGGGCTAGCGGGAGCGCCGCAGTACTTC. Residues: CASSLIGLAGAPQYF.

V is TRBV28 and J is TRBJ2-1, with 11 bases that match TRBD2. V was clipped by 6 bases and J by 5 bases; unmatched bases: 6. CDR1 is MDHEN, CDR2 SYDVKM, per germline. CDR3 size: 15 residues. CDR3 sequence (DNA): TGTGCCAGCAGCAGTAGCGGGAGGGCTCACAATGAGCAGTTCTTC. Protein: CASSSSGRAHNEQFF.

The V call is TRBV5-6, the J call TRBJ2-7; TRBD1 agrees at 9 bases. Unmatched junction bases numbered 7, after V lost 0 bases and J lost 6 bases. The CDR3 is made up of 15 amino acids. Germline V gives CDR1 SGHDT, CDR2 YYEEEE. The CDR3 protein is CASSLGGNRGREQYF. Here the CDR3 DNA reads TGTGCCAGCAGCTTGGGAGGGAACAGGGGGCGCGAGCAGTACTTC.

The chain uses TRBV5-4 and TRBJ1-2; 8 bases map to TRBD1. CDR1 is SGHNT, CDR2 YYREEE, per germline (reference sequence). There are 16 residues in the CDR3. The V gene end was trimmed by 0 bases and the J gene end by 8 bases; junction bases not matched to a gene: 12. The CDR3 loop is CASSLAQAQGAGGYTF. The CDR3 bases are TGTGCCAGCAGCTTGGCCCAGGCCCAGGGGGCAGGGGGCTACACCTTC.

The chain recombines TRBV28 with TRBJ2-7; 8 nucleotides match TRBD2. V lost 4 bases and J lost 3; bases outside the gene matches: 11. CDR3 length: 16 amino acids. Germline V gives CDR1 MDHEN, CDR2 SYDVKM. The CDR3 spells CASSSPHRAGGYEQYF. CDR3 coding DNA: TGTGCCAGCAGTTCCCCCCACAGGGCGGGGGGCTACGAGCAGTACTTC.

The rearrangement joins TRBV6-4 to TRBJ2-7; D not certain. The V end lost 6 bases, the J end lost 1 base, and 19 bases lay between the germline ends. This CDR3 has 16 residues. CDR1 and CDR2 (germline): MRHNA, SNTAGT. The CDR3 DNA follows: TGTGCCAGCAGGCCGCAGGCAGATTGGCCTTCCTACGAGCAGTACTTC. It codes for CASRPQADWPSYEQYF.

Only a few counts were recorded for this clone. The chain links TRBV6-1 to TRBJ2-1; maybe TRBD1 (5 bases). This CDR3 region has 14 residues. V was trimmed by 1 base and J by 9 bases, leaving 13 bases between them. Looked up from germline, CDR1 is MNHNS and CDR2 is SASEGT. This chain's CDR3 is CASSEGPRVVEQFF. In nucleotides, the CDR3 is TGTGCCAGCAGTGAAGGACCCAGGGTGGTTGAGCAGTTCTTC.

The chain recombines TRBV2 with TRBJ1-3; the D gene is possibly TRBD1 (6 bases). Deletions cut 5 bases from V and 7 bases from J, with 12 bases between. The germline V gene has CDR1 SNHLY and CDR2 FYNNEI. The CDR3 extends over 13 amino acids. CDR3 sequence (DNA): TGTGCCAGCAGTCCCGACAGGCAGAACACCATATATTTT. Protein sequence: CASSPDRQNTIYF.

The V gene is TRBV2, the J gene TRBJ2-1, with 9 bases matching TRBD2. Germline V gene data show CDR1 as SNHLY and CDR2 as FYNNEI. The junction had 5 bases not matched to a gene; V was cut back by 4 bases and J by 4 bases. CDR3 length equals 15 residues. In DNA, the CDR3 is TGTGCCAGCAGTGGGACTAGCGAGGTATACAATGAGCAGTTCTTC. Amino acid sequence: CASSGTSEVYNEQFF.

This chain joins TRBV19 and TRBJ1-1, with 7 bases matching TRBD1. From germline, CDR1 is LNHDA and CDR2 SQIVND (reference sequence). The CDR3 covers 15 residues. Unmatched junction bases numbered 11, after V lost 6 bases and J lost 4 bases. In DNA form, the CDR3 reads TGTGCCAGTAGCAAAAAAGACAGGGTGGGCACTGAAGCTTTCTTT. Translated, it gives CASSKKDRVGTEAFF.

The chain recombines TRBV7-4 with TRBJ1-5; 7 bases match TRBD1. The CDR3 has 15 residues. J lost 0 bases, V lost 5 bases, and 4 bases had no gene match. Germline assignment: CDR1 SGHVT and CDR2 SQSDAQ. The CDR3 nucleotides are TGTGCCAGCAGCCCCCGACAGGGTAGCAATCAGCCCCAGCATTTT. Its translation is CASSPRQGSNQPQHF.

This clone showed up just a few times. The CDR3 region is CASSWTSSSEKLFF. CDR3 DNA sequence: TGCGCCAGCAGTTGGACATCTTCGAGTGAAAAACTGTTTTTT. This chain connects TRBV23-1 to TRBJ1-4, with TRBD1 as a possible D gene (5 bases). TRBV23-1 is designated an ORF whose function remains uncertain. V was shortened by 5 bases and J by 7 bases, with 14 bases between the two germline ends. This CDR3 is 14 amino acids long.

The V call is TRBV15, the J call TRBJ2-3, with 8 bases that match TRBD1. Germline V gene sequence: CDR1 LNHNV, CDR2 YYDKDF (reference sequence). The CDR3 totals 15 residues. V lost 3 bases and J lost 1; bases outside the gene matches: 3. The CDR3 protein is CATSSPGQGTDTQYF. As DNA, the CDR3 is TGTGCCACCAGCAGCCCGGGACAGGGCACAGATACGCAGTATTTT. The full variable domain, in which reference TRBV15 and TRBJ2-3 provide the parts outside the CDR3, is DAMVIQNPRYQVTQFGKPVTLSCSQTLNHNVMYWYQQKSSQAPKLLFHYYDKDFNNEADTPDNFQSRRPNTSFCFLDIRSPGLGDTAMYLCATSSPGQGTDTQYFGPGTRLTVL.

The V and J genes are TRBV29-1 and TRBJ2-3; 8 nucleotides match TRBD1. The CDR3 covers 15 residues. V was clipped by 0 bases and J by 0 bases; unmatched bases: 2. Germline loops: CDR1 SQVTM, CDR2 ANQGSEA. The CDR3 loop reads CSVEDWTGSTDTQYF. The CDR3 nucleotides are TGCAGCGTTGAAGATTGGACAGGGAGCACAGATACGCAGTATTTT.

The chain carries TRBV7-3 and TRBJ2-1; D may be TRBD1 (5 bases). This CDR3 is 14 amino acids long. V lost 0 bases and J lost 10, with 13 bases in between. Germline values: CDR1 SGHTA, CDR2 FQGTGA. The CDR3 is CASSLTEFPGEQFF. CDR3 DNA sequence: TGTGCCAGCAGCTTAACCGAGTTCCCAGGGGAGCAGTTCTTC.